The 9 T cell receptor beta chains in this list originate from one sample, sequenced in a study of T cells after yellow fever vaccination. Using its own MiXCR run on the 5' RACE reads, TCRdb lists one record per CDR3 protein. This table holds over 100,000 distinct CDR3 sequences, around 8% found once. This material consisted of CD8+ T cells sorted from PBMCs, taken 45 days after the yellow fever booster vaccination. Receptor source: a man between 25 and 39 years old who received the YFV17D yellow fever vaccine.

This clonotype was seen at least ten times. The genes are TRBV14 and TRBJ2-1; 7 bases match TRBD2. CDR3 length: 17 residues. Germline V gene data show CDR1 as SGHDN and CDR2 as FVKESK. The J segment lost 3 bases and the V segment lost 3 bases, leaving 11 bases of the junction unmatched. The CDR3 here is CASSQGAGRVLYNEQFF. The CDR3 DNA reads TGTGCCAGCAGCCAGGGAGCGGGGAGAGTACTCTACAATGAGCAGTTCTTC.

This chain uses TRBV6-2 or TRBV6-3 with TRBJ1-2; TRBD1 matches 9 bases. V lost 1 base to trimming and J lost 1 base; unmatched junction nucleotides: 4. The CDR3 is 16 residues long. Germline V gene sequence: CDR1 MNHEY, CDR2 SVGEGT. The CDR3: CASSYLKTGGNYGYTF. CDR3 nucleotide sequence: TGTGCCAGCAGTTACTTGAAGACAGGGGGTAACTATGGCTACACCTTC.

This clonotype was recorded at least ten times. This sequence joins TRBV18 and TRBJ1-1, with D possibly matching TRBD1 (5 bases). In germline, CDR1 is KGHSH, CDR2 LQKENI. The CDR3 loop spans 11 amino acids. V was pared by 1 base and J by 8 bases, with 5 bases between. The CDR3 protein is CASSPQGEAFF. CDR3 in DNA: TGTGCCAGCTCACCACAGGGGGAAGCTTTCTTT.

Ten or more counts support this clonotype. This chain joins TRBV20-1 and TRBJ1-1, with TRBD1 as a possible D gene (5 bases). Germline-derived CDR1 and CDR2 are DFQATT and SNEGSKA (reference sequence). CDR3 length equals 13 residues. V lost 0 bases and J 7 bases, leaving 12 bases between the germline ends. In DNA, the CDR3 is TGCAGTGCTAGAGAAAGCGACAGACGTGAAGCTTTCTTT. Translation gives CSARESDRREAFF.

This clonotype was recorded a few times. The chain joins TRBV7-3 to TRBJ1-1, with D uncertain. The germline V and J ends were trimmed by 1 base and 2 bases, with 8 bases remaining between them. This CDR3 is built from 14 residues. Germline V gene data show CDR1 as SGHTA and CDR2 as FQGTGA. The CDR3 loop is CASSLISTNTEAFF. The CDR3 DNA is TGTGCCAGCAGCTTAATCAGCACCAACACTGAAGCTTTCTTT.

This clonotype was recorded many times. The chain joins TRBV6-4 to TRBJ2-1; 9 bases line up with TRBD2. CDR1 and CDR2 from the germline V gene are MRHNA and SNTAGT. V shed 1 base and J 5 bases; nucleotides not matched to a gene: 9. The CDR3 is 17 amino acids. This CDR3 reads CASSDYLAGAIHNEQFF. The CDR3 nucleotides read TGTGCCAGCAGTGACTATTTAGCGGGAGCAATCCACAATGAGCAGTTCTTC.

This clonotype has just a few counts. The J gene is TRBJ1-3, the V gene TRBV27, with 7 bases matching TRBD1. J gave up 4 bases and V 4 bases, and 4 bases lay outside the gene matches. The CDR3 runs to 14 residues. Germline CDR1 is MNHEY and CDR2 is SMNVEV (reference sequence). CDR3 sequence: CASSSGTEGNTIYF. CDR3 bases: TGTGCCAGCAGTTCCGGGACAGAAGGAAACACCATATATTTT.

The CDR3 here is CASSGPSRTRNTGELFF. In DNA form, the CDR3 reads TGTGCCAGCAGTGGACCTAGCCGGACAAGGAACACCGGGGAGCTGTTTTTT. V usage is TRBV28 and J usage is TRBJ2-2, with D perhaps being TRBD1 or TRBD2 (5 bases each). The germline V gene encodes CDR1 MDHEN and CDR2 SYDVKM. Trimming removed 5 bases from V and 1 base from J, with 17 bases in between. The CDR3 has 17 amino acids.

This clonotype showed up many times. This chain joins TRBV5-5 and TRBJ2-1, with TRBD2 as a possible D gene (6 bases). Trimming took off 1 base at V and 8 bases at J, with 16 bases between the two ends. Germline loops: CDR1 SGHKS, CDR2 YYEKEE (reference sequence). The CDR3 spans 15 residues. The CDR3 bases are TGTGCCAGCAGCTTGTGGGGGGTGCCAGTGGATGAGCAGTTCTTC. This codes for CASSLWGVPVDEQFF.